This T cell receptor beta chain appears in the sequencing data of a study of T cell repertoires in cytomegalovirus infection. On the study more broadly: It was the public TCR beta signatures that indicated both CMV infection and matching HLA type.

The CDR3 spans 15 residues. Germline loops: CDR1 SGHDT, CDR2 YYEEEE. Overall study findings and caveats: Identification of carriers of CMV plus the relevant HLA was achieved through cumulative public TCR beta family frequency. Across the ex vivo response, the dominant clonotypes were HLA-C-restricted CMV-specific TCR beta clonotypes.

Via MiXCR, TCRdb re-called the reads, giving one row per CDR3 protein. The top ten clones hold approximately 13% of a sample with hundreds of thousands of distinct CDR3 sequences, roughly a third of them seen once. A word on this clonotype: The antigen is undetermined. Germline is not matched at one junction end, which may reflect a read error.

Sequencing was performed on PBMCs. The clonotype was recovered from a human donor in good health (CMV status not recorded). Some clones in this sample may be carry-over from other donors' samples. The chain couples TRBV5-6 to TRBJ1-3; D unresolved. CDR3: CSSSLTSPSGNTIYF. CDR3 coding DNA: TGTTCCAGCAGCCTTACAAGCCCCTCTGGAAACACCATCTATTTT.